This is a list of T cell receptor beta chains from one sample in a study of blood T cell repertoires in COVID-19. The protocol was immunoSEQ multiplex PCR, while the TCRdb copy is restricted to in-frame clones and leaves out a portion. The sample gives some 300,000 clones, 70% to 90% of which show up once; just under 6.5% is in the top ten. The sample consisted of peripheral blood. Receptors were obtained from a woman aged 50 to 60 with COVID-19, enrolled during active disease. Each CDR3 is given with its conserved first and last residue. A D gene is named only where the DNA matches it firmly. Clone size is stated in some rows and not others, as once, few, many or a class when expanded.

V gene: TRBV7-2
D gene: -
clone size: -
J gene: TRBJ2-1
CDR3 protein: CASSLEPSHEQFF
CDR3 DNA: TGTGCCAGCAGCTTAGAACCTAGCCATGAGCAGTTCTTC

V gene: TRBV7-9
D gene: -
clone size: -
J gene: TRBJ1-2
CDR3 protein: CASSLVDRNDYGYTF
CDR3 DNA: TGTGCCAGCAGCTTAGTCGACAGGAACGACTATGGCTACACCTTC

V gene: TRBV6-5
D gene: TRBD2
clone size: -
J gene: TRBJ2-4
CDR3 protein: CATGREVAKNIQYF
CDR3 DNA: TGTGCCACCGGACGGGAGGTAGCCAAAAACATTCAGTACTTC

V gene: TRBV10-3
D gene: TRBD2
clone size: few
J gene: TRBJ2-1
CDR3 protein: CAISESELAGVSYNEQFF
CDR3 DNA: TGTGCCATCAGTGAGTCAGAACTAGCGGGAGTTTCCTACAATGAGCAGTTCTTC

V gene: TRBV6-5
D gene: -
clone size: -
J gene: TRBJ2-3
CDR3 protein: CASSYEGGTTDTQYF
CDR3 DNA: TGTGCCAGCAGTTACGAAGGCGGGACCACAGATACGCAGTATTTT

V gene: TRBV6-4
D gene: TRBD2
clone size: -
J gene: TRBJ2-1
CDR3 protein: CASKETGHLAGNRLFF
CDR3 DNA: TGTGCCAGCAAGGAAACAGGACATCTAGCGGGAAATCGTCTTTTCTTC

V gene: TRBV6-4
D gene: TRBD2
clone size: -
J gene: TRBJ2-1
CDR3 protein: CASSYQGLAGGNEQFF
CDR3 DNA: TGTGCCAGCAGCTACCAAGGACTAGCGGGAGGCAATGAGCAGTTCTTC

V gene: TRBV30
D gene: TRBD2
clone size: -
J gene: TRBJ2-3
CDR3 protein: CAWSGRARDTQYF
CDR3 DNA: TGTGCCTGGAGCGGGAGGGCCAGAGATACGCAGTATTTT

V gene: TRBV7-9
D gene: -
clone size: -
J gene: TRBJ2-1
CDR3 protein: CASSLALGGTDNEQFF
CDR3 DNA: TGTGCCAGCAGCTTAGCTCTCGGTGGGACTGACAATGAGCAGTTCTTC

V gene: TRBV19
D gene: -
clone size: -
J gene: TRBJ1-5
CDR3 protein: CASSTGPRNQPQHF
CDR3 DNA: TGTGCCAGTAGTACAGGGCCCAGGAATCAGCCCCAGCATTTT

V gene: TRBV6-5
D gene: TRBD1
clone size: once
J gene: TRBJ1-2
CDR3 protein: CASSYPGQPYGYTF
CDR3 DNA: TGTGCCAGCAGTTACCCGGGACAGCCCTATGGCTACACCTTC

V gene: TRBV27
D gene: -
clone size: -
J gene: TRBJ1-2
CDR3 protein: CASSSSTTGSNYGYTF
CDR3 DNA: TGTGCCAGCAGTTCCTCGACTACAGGGTCCAACTATGGCTACACCTTC

V gene: TRBV30
D gene: TRBD1
clone size: -
J gene: TRBJ1-2
CDR3 protein: CAWSAGQGPNYGYTF
CDR3 DNA: TGTGCCTGGAGTGCCGGACAGGGGCCTAACTATGGCTACACCTTC

V gene: TRBV11-3
D gene: TRBD2
clone size: -
J gene: TRBJ2-7
CDR3 protein: CASSLDLIAGAYEQYF
CDR3 DNA: TGTGCCAGCAGCTTAGATCTGATAGCGGGGGCCTACGAGCAGTACTTC

V gene: TRBV19
D gene: -
clone size: -
J gene: TRBJ2-7
CDR3 protein: CASSIIQGQEQYF
CDR3 DNA: TGTGCCAGTAGTATCATTCAGGGACAAGAGCAGTACTTC

V gene: TRBV4-3
D gene: TRBD2
clone size: -
J gene: TRBJ2-1
CDR3 protein: CASSHLLGTSFDEQFF
CDR3 DNA: TGCGCCAGCAGCCACCTACTTGGGACTAGCTTCGATGAGCAGTTCTTC

V gene: TRBV11-2
D gene: -
clone size: -
J gene: TRBJ2-1
CDR3 protein: CASSLGRGIPNEQFF
CDR3 DNA: TGTGCCAGCAGCTTAGGTAGAGGGATCCCCAATGAGCAGTTCTTC

V gene: TRBV12-3/TRBV12-4
D gene: -
clone size: -
J gene: TRBJ1-1
CDR3 protein: CASSFGENTEAFF
CDR3 DNA: TGTGCCAGCAGTTTCGGAGAGAACACTGAAGCTTTCTTT

V gene: TRBV3-1/TRBV3-2
D gene: TRBD2
clone size: -
J gene: TRBJ2-1
CDR3 protein: CASSHETPKTSGHNSYNEQFF
CDR3 DNA: TGTGCCAGCAGCCACGAAACCCCAAAGACTAGCGGACATAACTCCTACAATGAGCAGTTCTTC

V gene: TRBV29-1
D gene: -
clone size: -
J gene: TRBJ2-2
CDR3 protein: CSVTGNTGELFF
CDR3 DNA: TGCAGCGTGACAGGGAACACCGGGGAGCTGTTTTTT

V gene: TRBV5-1
D gene: -
clone size: -
J gene: TRBJ2-1
CDR3 protein: CASSLGDLVNEQFF
CDR3 DNA: TGCGCCAGCAGCTTGGGGGACTTGGTCAATGAGCAGTTCTTC

V gene: TRBV6-5
D gene: TRBD1
clone size: -
J gene: TRBJ2-3
CDR3 protein: CASPRDRVITDTQYF
CDR3 DNA: TGTGCCAGCCCTAGGGACAGAGTAATCACAGATACGCAGTATTTT

V gene: TRBV5-8
D gene: TRBD1
clone size: -
J gene: TRBJ2-4
CDR3 protein: CASSLDGTGGVGAKNIQYF
CDR3 DNA: TGTGCCAGCAGCTTGGACGGGACAGGGGGCGTTGGGGCCAAAAACATTCAGTACTTC

V gene: TRBV6-5
D gene: -
clone size: -
J gene: TRBJ1-5
CDR3 protein: CASTQRGGNQPQHF
CDR3 DNA: TGTGCCAGCACTCAGCGGGGCGGCAATCAGCCCCAGCATTTT

V gene: TRBV30
D gene: TRBD2
clone size: -
J gene: TRBJ2-3
CDR3 protein: CAWSGGTDTQYF
CDR3 DNA: TGTGCCTGGTCGGGAGGAACAGATACGCAGTATTTT

V gene: TRBV3-1/TRBV3-2
D gene: TRBD2
clone size: -
J gene: TRBJ2-5
CDR3 protein: CASSQVGGRAGETQYF
CDR3 DNA: TGTGCCAGCAGCCAAGTAGGCGGGAGGGCCGGAGAGACCCAGTACTTC

V gene: TRBV6-5
D gene: -
clone size: once
J gene: TRBJ2-7
CDR3 protein: CASSRGSGTYEQYF
CDR3 DNA: TGTGCCAGCAGTAGGGGTAGCGGAACCTACGAGCAGTACTTC

V gene: TRBV7-2
D gene: -
clone size: -
J gene: TRBJ2-3
CDR3 protein: CASSLRKGVSTDTQYF
CDR3 DNA: TGTGCCAGCAGCTTAAGAAAAGGGGTTAGCACAGATACGCAGTATTTT

V gene: TRBV2
D gene: TRBD2
clone size: -
J gene: TRBJ2-6
CDR3 protein: CASTGGVSSGANVLTF
CDR3 DNA: TGTGCCAGCACGGGGGGGGTTAGCTCTGGGGCCAACGTCCTGACTTTC

V gene: TRBV7-9
D gene: -
clone size: -
J gene: TRBJ1-3
CDR3 protein: CASSLGGGSGNTIYF
CDR3 DNA: TGTGCCAGCAGCTTAGGGGGAGGGTCTGGAAACACCATATATTTT

V gene: TRBV6-5
D gene: TRBD2
clone size: -
J gene: TRBJ2-2
CDR3 protein: CASSPLAYTGELFF
CDR3 DNA: TGTGCCAGCAGCCCACTAGCGTACACCGGGGAGCTGTTTTTT

V gene: TRBV11-2
D gene: -
clone size: -
J gene: TRBJ2-7
CDR3 protein: CASSSLRGGREGYEQYF
CDR3 DNA: TGTGCCAGCAGCTCCCTTAGGGGGGGGCGCGAAGGCTACGAGCAGTACTTC

V gene: TRBV11-2
D gene: -
clone size: -
J gene: TRBJ1-6
CDR3 protein: CASSFQGRGNSPLHF
CDR3 DNA: TGTGCCAGCAGCTTTCAGGGTAGGGGGAATTCACCCCTCCACTTT

V gene: TRBV6-2/TRBV6-3
D gene: TRBD1
clone size: -
J gene: TRBJ1-4
CDR3 protein: CASSYSDRGTNEKLFF
CDR3 DNA: TGTGCCAGCAGTTACTCGGACAGGGGAACTAATGAAAAACTGTTTTTT

V gene: TRBV18
D gene: TRBD1
clone size: -
J gene: TRBJ2-6
CDR3 protein: CASSLQGVSSGANVLTF
CDR3 DNA: TGTGCCAGCTCACTGCAGGGGGTTAGCTCTGGGGCCAACGTCCTGACTTTC

V gene: TRBV6-5
D gene: -
clone size: -
J gene: TRBJ2-5
CDR3 protein: CASSYPAARETQYF
CDR3 DNA: TGTGCCAGCAGTTACCCGGCGGCGCGGGAGACCCAGTACTTC

V gene: TRBV2
D gene: -
clone size: -
J gene: TRBJ2-7
CDR3 protein: CASSEMWASYEQYF
CDR3 DNA: TGTGCCAGCAGTGAGATGTGGGCCTCCTACGAGCAGTACTTC

V gene: TRBV6-2/TRBV6-3
D gene: -
clone size: -
J gene: TRBJ1-2
CDR3 protein: CASSSTGKGGYGYTF
CDR3 DNA: TGTGCCAGCAGTTCCACAGGGAAGGGTGGCTATGGCTACACCTTC

V gene: TRBV19
D gene: TRBD2
clone size: -
J gene: TRBJ2-5
CDR3 protein: CASSISGRETQYF
CDR3 DNA: TGTGCCAGTAGTATTAGCGGGCGGGAGACCCAGTACTTC

V gene: TRBV12-3/TRBV12-4
D gene: -
clone size: -
J gene: TRBJ2-3
CDR3 protein: CASSNTKSEYF
CDR3 DNA: TGTGCCAGCAGTAACACCAAAAGCGAGTATTTT

V gene: TRBV6-5
D gene: -
clone size: -
J gene: TRBJ1-4
CDR3 protein: CASSLEKANEKLFF
CDR3 DNA: TGTGCCAGCAGCCTCGAGAAAGCTAATGAAAAACTGTTTTTT

V gene: TRBV10-2
D gene: -
clone size: -
J gene: TRBJ2-5
CDR3 protein: CASSKSRREETQYF
CDR3 DNA: TGCGCCAGCAGTAAGAGTAGGCGGGAAGAGACCCAGTACTTC

V gene: TRBV6-1
D gene: -
clone size: -
J gene: TRBJ2-5
CDR3 protein: CASSEWNLQRAQYF
CDR3 DNA: TGTGCCAGCAGTGAATGGAACCTACAGAGGGCCCAGTACTTC

V gene: TRBV15
D gene: TRBD2
clone size: -
J gene: TRBJ2-7
CDR3 protein: CATSRHGLAGASGLYEQYF
CDR3 DNA: TGTGCCACCAGCAGACACGGACTAGCGGGAGCATCAGGGCTCTACGAGCAGTACTTC

V gene: TRBV27
D gene: TRBD1
clone size: -
J gene: TRBJ1-5
CDR3 protein: CASSLEGASNQPQHF
CDR3 DNA: TGTGCCAGCAGTTTAGAGGGGGCTAGCAATCAGCCCCAGCATTTT

V gene: TRBV7-8
D gene: TRBD1
clone size: -
J gene: TRBJ2-7
CDR3 protein: CASSFRTGEYEQYF
CDR3 DNA: TGTGCCAGCAGCTTCCGGACAGGGGAGTACGAGCAGTACTTC

V gene: TRBV3-1/TRBV3-2
D gene: -
clone size: -
J gene: TRBJ1-2
CDR3 protein: CASSHREGGYTF
CDR3 DNA: TGTGCCAGCAGCCACAGGGAGGGCGGCTACACCTTC